Below, one T cell receptor (beta chain) is given with its context. A junction boundary mismatches the germline segment, possibly from a read error. The sample comes from a study of blood T cell repertoires in COVID-19. The protocol was immunoSEQ multiplex PCR, while the TCRdb copy is restricted to in-frame clones and leaves out a portion. The data contain around 100,000 clones, 90% to 95% of them singletons. This CDR3 spans 13 amino acids. The receptor was isolated from a man aged 50-60 years with active COVID-19. Material for sequencing was peripheral blood. The gene calls are TRBV12-3 or TRBV12-4 and TRBJ2-1, with TRBD1 as a possible D gene (5 bases). CDR3 sequence (DNA): TGTGCCAGCAGATTAGGACAAAGCAATGAGCAGTTCTTC. This translates into CASRLGQSNEQFF.